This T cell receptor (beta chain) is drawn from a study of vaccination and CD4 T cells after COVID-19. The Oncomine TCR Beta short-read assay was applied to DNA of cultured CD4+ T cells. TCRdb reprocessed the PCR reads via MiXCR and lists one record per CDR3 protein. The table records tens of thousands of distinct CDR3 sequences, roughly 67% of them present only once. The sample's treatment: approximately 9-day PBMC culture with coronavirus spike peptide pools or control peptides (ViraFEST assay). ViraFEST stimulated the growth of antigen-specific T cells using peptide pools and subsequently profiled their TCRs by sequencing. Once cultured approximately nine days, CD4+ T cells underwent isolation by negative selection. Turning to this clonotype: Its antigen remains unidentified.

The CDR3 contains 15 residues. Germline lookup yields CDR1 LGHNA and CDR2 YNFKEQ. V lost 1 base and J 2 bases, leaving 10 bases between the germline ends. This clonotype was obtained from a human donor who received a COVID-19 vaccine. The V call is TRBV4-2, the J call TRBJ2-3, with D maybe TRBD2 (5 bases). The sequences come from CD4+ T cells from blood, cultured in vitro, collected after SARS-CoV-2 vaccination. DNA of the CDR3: TGTGCCAGCAGCCAAGGGAGCGGACCCACAGATACGCAGTATTTT. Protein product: CASSQGSGPTDTQYF.